The rows below give T cell receptor beta chains drawn from one sample of a study of identical twins. MiXCR, applied by TCRdb to the 5' RACE reads, yields one record per CDR3 protein. The sample includes approximately 620,000 distinct CDR3 sequences, 8.6% of them seen just once. In addition, the sample was reused for a study of yellow fever vaccine responses in identical twins.

Sequenced material: PBMCs. These receptors originate from a woman aged 18 to 35 in good health. Both conserved end residues are part of each CDR3. The D gene is left open where the match is weak. The listing skips clone size in some rows; elsewhere it reads once, few, many or a size class.

TRBV12-3/TRBV12-4	TRBJ2-4	-	-	CASSRMSGGAGGIQYF	TGTGCCAGCAGTCGCATGTCAGGGGGCGCGGGGGGCATTCAGTACTTC
TRBV12-3/TRBV12-4	TRBJ2-7	TRBD2	many	CASSRLAGEGEQYF	TGTGCCAGCAGTCGCCTAGCGGGAGAGGGCGAGCAGTACTTC
TRBV2	TRBJ2-5	-	few	CASSEGTGQETQYF	TGTGCCAGCAGTGAAGGGACTGGCCAAGAGACCCAGTACTTC
TRBV3-1	TRBJ1-1	TRBD1	many	CASSQSGTDTEAFF	TGTGCCAGCAGCCAATCCGGGACAGACACTGAAGCTTTCTTT
TRBV5-6	TRBJ2-7	TRBD1	-	CASSSVRGPSYEQYF	TGTGCCAGCAGCTCCGTCAGGGGGCCCTCCTACGAGCAGTACTTC
TRBV19	TRBJ2-1	-	-	CASSIQQYNEQFF	TGTGCCAGTAGTATTCAGCAGTACAATGAGCAGTTCTTC
TRBV7-2	TRBJ2-3	-	few	CASSSWGAQYF	TGTGCCAGCAGCTCTTGGGGGGCGCAGTATTTT
TRBV12-3/TRBV12-4	TRBJ2-2	-	many	CASLPGATGELFF	TGTGCCTCCCTACCTGGCGCGACCGGGGAGCTGTTTTTT
TRBV5-4	TRBJ2-3	-	-	CASSLDREGDTQYF	TGTGCCAGCAGCTTGGATCGGGAAGGGGATACGCAGTATTTT
TRBV9	TRBJ2-7	-	-	CASSVGGTTYEQYF	TGTGCCAGCAGCGTGGGCGGGACAACCTACGAGCAGTACTTC